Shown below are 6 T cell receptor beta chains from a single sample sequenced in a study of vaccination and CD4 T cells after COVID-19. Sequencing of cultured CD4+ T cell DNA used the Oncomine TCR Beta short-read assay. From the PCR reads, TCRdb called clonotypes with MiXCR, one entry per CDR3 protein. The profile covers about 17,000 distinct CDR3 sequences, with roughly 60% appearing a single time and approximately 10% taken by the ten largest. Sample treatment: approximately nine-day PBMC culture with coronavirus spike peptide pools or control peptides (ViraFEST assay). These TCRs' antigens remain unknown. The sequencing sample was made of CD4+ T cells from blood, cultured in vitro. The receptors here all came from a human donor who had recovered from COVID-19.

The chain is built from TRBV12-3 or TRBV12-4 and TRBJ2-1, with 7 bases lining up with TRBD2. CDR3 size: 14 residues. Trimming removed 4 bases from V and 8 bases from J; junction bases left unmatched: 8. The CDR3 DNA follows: TGTGCCAGCAGTTGGCGGGAGCAGCTACATGAGCAGTTCTTC. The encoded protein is CASSWREQLHEQFF.

The CDR3 nucleotides are TGTGCCAGTAGTATCCCGGACAGGGAAGAGACCCAGTACTTC. Its translation: CASSIPDREETQYF. V and J are TRBV19 and TRBJ2-5; 8 bases fit TRBD1. Germline V CDR1 and CDR2: LNHDA, SQIVND (reference sequence). The CDR3 covers 14 residues. Germline trimming cut 3 bases from V and 3 bases from J; bases unmatched to any gene: 3.

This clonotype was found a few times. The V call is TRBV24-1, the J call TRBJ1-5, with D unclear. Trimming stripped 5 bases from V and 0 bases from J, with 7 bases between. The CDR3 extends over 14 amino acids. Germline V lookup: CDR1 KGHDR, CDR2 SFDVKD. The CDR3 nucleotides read TGTGCCACCAGTGGGCCGTATAGCAATCAGCCCCAGCATTTT. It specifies CATSGPYSNQPQHF.

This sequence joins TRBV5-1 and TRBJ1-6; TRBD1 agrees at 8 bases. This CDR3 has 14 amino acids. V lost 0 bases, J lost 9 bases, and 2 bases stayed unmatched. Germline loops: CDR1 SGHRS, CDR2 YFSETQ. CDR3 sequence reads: CASSLGQGSSPLHF. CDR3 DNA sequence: TGCGCCAGCAGCTTGGGACAGGGGAGTTCACCCCTCCACTTT. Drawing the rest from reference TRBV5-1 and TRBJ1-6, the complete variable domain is KAGVTQTPRYLIKTRGQQVTLSCSPISGHRSVSWYQQTPGQGLQFLFEYFSETQRNKGNFPGRFSGRQFSNSRSEMNVSTLELGDSALYLCASSLGQGSSPLHFGNGTRLTVT.

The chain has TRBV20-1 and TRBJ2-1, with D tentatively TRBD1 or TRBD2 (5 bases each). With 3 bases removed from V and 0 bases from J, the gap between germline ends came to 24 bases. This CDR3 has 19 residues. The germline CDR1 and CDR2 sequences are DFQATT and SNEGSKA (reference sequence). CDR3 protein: CSARMRPGTADSSYNEQFF. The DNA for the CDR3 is TGCAGTGCTAGGATGCGACCCGGGACGGCAGACAGCTCCTACAATGAGCAGTTCTTC.

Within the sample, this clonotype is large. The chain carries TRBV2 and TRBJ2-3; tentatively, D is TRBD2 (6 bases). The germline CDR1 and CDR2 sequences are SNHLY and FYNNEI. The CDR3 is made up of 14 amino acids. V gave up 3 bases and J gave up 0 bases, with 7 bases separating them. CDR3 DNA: TGTGCCAGCAGTGAGGGGACTAGCACAGATACGCAGTATTTT. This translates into CASSEGTSTDTQYF. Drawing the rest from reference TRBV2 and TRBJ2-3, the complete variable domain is EPEVTQTPSHQVTQMGQEVILRCVPISNHLYFYWYRQILGQKVEFLVSFYNNEISEKSEIFDDQFSVERPDGSNFTLKIRSTKLEDSAMYFCASSEGTSTDTQYFGPGTRLTVL.